This T cell receptor beta chain was sequenced in a study of T cells in Graves' hyperthyroidism and ophthalmopathy. In the case of this clonotype: At one end the junction does not follow the germline gene, possibly because of a read error.

The authors deemed Graves' hyperthyroidism stable absent ophthalmopathy progression within 18 months. RNA transcripts yielded amplified TCR beta CDR3 regions. RT-PCR in the first round (using the HTBI primer set) targeted the TCR CDR3. Via MiXCR, TCRdb re-called the multiplex PCR reads, giving one row per CDR3 protein. The sample includes 95,000 to 110,000 distinct CDR3 sequences, about half of them seen just once. The source is a man in his forties or fifties with Graves' hyperthyroidism. Sequenced input: blood.

This CDR3 reads CVSSPGLGTSYEQYF. The CDR3 nucleotides read TGTGTCAGCAGTCCCGGACTAGGGACTTCTTACGAGCAGTACTTC. The V call is TRBV12-3 or TRBV12-4, the J call TRBJ2-5; TRBD2 matches at 7 bases. The J call may be in error: the DNA end matches TRBJ2-7 better. The CDR3 runs to 15 residues.